Below, 2 T cell receptor beta chains from the same sample are listed, as sequenced in a study of beta chain features in type 1 diabetes. Every isolated RNA sample was fully reverse transcribed, so sequencing captured expressed TCRB transcripts. TCRdb's table, derived via immunoSEQ multiplex PCR, lists solely in-frame clones and lacks some. The table records some 99,000 clones, approximately 39% of them present only once. Input material: stem cell memory CD4+ T cells from blood. The receptor set was obtained from a young woman in good health.

The sample holds a few counts of this clone. This rearrangement joins TRBV5-4 to TRBJ2-5, with D perhaps TRBD2 (6 bases). Germline-derived CDR1 and CDR2 are SGHNT and YYREEE (reference sequence). With 4 bases removed from V and 11 bases from J, the gap between germline ends came to 33 bases. The CDR3 totals 18 residues. The CDR3 loop reads CASSSARRLGTGKVGQYF. As DNA, the CDR3 is TGTGCCAGCAGCAGCGCCAGACGACTAGGAACCGGGAAGGTTGGGCAGTACTTC. Supplemented by reference TRBV5-4 and TRBJ2-5, the full variable domain reads ETGVTQSPTHLIKTRGQQVTLRCSSQSGHNTVSWYQQALGQGPQFIFQYYREEENGRGNFPPRFSGLQFPNYSSELNVNALELDDSALYLCASSSARRLGTGKVGQYFGPGTRLLVL.

V is TRBV7-9 and J is TRBJ1-2; D is possibly TRBD1 (6 bases). The CDR3 sequence is 15 residues long. Trimming stripped 1 base from V and 2 bases from J, with 11 bases between. In germline, CDR1 is SEHNR, CDR2 FQNEAQ (reference sequence). This CDR3 is CASSLVGGGNYGYTF. CDR3 DNA: TGTGCCAGCAGCTTAGTAGGGGGAGGGAACTATGGCTACACCTTC.